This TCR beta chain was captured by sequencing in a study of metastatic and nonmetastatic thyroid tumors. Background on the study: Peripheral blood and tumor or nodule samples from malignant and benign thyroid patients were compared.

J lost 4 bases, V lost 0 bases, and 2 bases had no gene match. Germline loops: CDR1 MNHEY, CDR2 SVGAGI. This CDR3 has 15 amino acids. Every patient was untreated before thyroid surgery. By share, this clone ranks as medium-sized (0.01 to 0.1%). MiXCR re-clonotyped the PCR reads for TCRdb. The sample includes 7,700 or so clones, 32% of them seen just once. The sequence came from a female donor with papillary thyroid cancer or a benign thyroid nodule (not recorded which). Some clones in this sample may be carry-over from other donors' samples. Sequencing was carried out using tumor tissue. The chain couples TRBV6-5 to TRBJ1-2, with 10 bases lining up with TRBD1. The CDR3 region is CASSYSRTGGYGYTF. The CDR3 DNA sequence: TGTGCCAGCAGTTACTCACGGACAGGGGGCTATGGCTACACCTTC.